This T cell receptor beta chain was profiled in a study of T cell responses to AZD1222 COVID-19 vaccine. This clone occurred a few times. Clones were sequenced by immunoSEQ multiplex PCR, and TCRdb holds only the in-frame ones, with some missing. This sample has about 100,000 clones, with around 87% found just once. Germline CDR1 and CDR2: SGHNT and YYREEE (reference sequence). Trimming removed 4 bases at V and 2 bases at J, with 9 bases between. CDR3 size: 14 residues. This chain links TRBV5-4 with TRBJ2-2, with unresolved D. The material sequenced was peripheral blood, taken on day 0 of AZD1222 vaccination. The clonotype comes from an adult in good health. CDR3 amino acids: CASSPYRNTGELFF. CDR3 coding DNA: TGTGCCAGCAGCCCCTACAGAAACACCGGGGAGCTGTTTTTT.